This T cell receptor (beta chain) was documented in a study of T cells in tuberculosis (dated by TCRdb to 2016 to 2018). Looking at the study overall: To characterize T cells specific for the mycobacterial lipid antigen glucose monomycolate (GMM), the study used CD1B tetramers together with high-throughput TCR immunosequencing. In a South African clinical cohort, IGRA-negative adolescents, IGRA-positive adolescents with latent tuberculosis and adults with active tuberculosis were compared, with some 11 people in each group. Overall study results and their limits: Compared with IGRA-negative controls, TCR-alpha repertoires from active tuberculosis had smaller mean NN-distances to GMM-specific TCRs, which suggests clonal expansion of these TCRs. Shorter CDR3-alpha lengths in active tuberculosis patients partly drove the smaller NN-distances, and the TCR-beta difference was not statistically significant. Clinical samples were selected based on which cryopreserved specimens were available, and the active tuberculosis cases were adults whereas the controls were adolescents. An accuracy of under 90% (AUROC around 0.91) was reached by a classifier using the diverse GMM-specific repertoire, compared with around 70% accuracy when GEM motif frequencies were used.

From the germline V gene, CDR1 is SGHRS and CDR2 is YFSETQ. The CDR3, cysteine through phenylalanine, is 18 amino acids long. The only DNA kept is the CDR3, 54 bases in frame from the first base. Trimming removed 0 bases from V and 3 bases from J; the gene matches leave 11 bases unexplained. At study entry, a tuberculin skin test and the QuantiFERON-TB GOLD In-Tube IGRA were used to screen adolescents for latent tuberculosis infection. Unsorted cryopreserved PBMC were immunosequenced, covering on average roughly 98,000 T cells per clinical donor. Eleven high schools in the Worcester region of the Western Cape, South Africa, served as enrollment sites for adolescents aged 12 to 18 years. Approximately ten M. tuberculosis-infected adolescents and some 10 uninfected adolescents were selected, with the two groups matched for age and sex. Adolescent PBMC were isolated from freshly drawn heparinized blood by density centrifugation and cryopreserved.

Comment on this clone: What antigen it recognizes has not been identified. The sample holds no much larger clone one base away, and base qualities are not on file.

TCR libraries were generated with the immunoSEQ multiplex PCR assay, using TCR-beta and/or TCR-alpha/delta assays for each sample. Amplified TCR libraries were sequenced on the Illumina high-throughput platform. The authors' pipeline ran thus. Clustering and dimensionality reduction relied on pairwise TCRdist distances among GMM-specific receptors from T cells that were either sorted ex vivo or expanded in vitro. Each clinical repertoire was assigned a mean NN-distance score, defined as the average TCRdist to the nearest 10% of tetramer-positive reference sequences. GEM TCR motif frequency was calculated as the fraction of unique TCRs that matched known GEM sequences by V/J usage and CDR3 length. Active tuberculosis was classified by linear discriminant analysis with leave-one-out cross-validation, implemented in scikit-learn. TCRdb provides this immuneACCESS table in a form limited to in-frame rearrangements. Some clones are lacking; in checked studies, under half of them reflect an unresolved V gene, and why the rest are absent is not known. V, J and clone size reflect that table, while D and trimming were determined from the DNA. The table for this sample lists around 30,000 clones; 90% of them were counted only once. About 6.5% of the sample lies in the top ten.

Material for sequencing was PBMCs. The rearranged chain carries TRBV5-1 and TRBJ2-2, and 7 junction bases match TRBD2. This TCR was recovered from a donor aged 10-30 years with latent tuberculosis or without tuberculosis infection. The sequence in DNA is TGCGCCAGCAGCTTGGGCCTAGGAGGGAGGGCAGACACCGGGGAGCTGTTTTTT. This sequence encodes CASSLGLGGRADTGELFF.